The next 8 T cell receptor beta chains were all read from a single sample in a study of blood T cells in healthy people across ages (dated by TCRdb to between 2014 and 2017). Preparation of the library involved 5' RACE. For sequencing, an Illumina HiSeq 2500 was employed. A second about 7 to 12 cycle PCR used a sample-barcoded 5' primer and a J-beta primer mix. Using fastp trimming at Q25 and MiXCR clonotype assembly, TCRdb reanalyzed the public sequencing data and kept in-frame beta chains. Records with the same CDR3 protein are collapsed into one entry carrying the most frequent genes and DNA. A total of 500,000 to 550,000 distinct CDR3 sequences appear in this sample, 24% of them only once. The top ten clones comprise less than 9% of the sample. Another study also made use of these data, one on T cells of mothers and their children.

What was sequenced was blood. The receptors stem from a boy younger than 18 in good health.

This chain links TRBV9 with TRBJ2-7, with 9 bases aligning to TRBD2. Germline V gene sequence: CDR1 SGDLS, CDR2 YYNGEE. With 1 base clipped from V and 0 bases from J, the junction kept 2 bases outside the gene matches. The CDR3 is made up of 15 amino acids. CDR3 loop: CASSVQAGGSYEQYF. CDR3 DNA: TGTGCCAGCAGCGTACAAGCGGGGGGCTCCTACGAGCAGTACTTC.

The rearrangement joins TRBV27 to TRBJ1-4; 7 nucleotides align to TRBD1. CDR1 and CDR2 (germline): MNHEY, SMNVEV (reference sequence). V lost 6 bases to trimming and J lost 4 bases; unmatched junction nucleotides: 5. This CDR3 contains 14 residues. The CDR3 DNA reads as TGTGCCAGCAGGAGGACAGGAAATAATGAAAAACTGTTTTTT. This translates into CASRRTGNNEKLFF.

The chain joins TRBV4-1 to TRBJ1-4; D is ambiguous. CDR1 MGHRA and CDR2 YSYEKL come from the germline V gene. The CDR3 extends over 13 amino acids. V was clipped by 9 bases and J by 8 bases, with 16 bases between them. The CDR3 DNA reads TGCGCCAGTCATCTCCGAGGAGGCGAAAAACTGTTTTTT. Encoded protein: CASHLRGGEKLFF.

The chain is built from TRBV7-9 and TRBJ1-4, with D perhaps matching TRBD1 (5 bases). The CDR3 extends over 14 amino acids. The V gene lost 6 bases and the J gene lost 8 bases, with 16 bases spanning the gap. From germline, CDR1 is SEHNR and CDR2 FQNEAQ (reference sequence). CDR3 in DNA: TGTGCCAGCAGTTCCGGGGGGTCGGGGGAAAAACTGTTTTTT. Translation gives CASSSGGSGEKLFF.

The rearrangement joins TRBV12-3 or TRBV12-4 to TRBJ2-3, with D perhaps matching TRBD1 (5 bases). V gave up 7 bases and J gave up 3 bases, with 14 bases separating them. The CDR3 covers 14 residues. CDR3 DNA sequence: TGTGCCAGCACACCCGAGACAGCTACAGATACGCAGTATTTT. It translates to CASTPETATDTQYF.

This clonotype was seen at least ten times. CDR3 nucleotides: TGTGCCAGCAGTTTAGCGGGATCGCATTACGAGCAGTACTTC. This encodes CASSLAGSHYEQYF. The chain employs TRBV27 and TRBJ2-1; a possible D gene is TRBD2 (6 bases). Matching the DNA end better, TRBJ2-7 makes the J call doubtful. The germline CDR1 and CDR2 sequences are MNHEY and SMNVEV (reference sequence). The CDR3 consists of 14 residues.

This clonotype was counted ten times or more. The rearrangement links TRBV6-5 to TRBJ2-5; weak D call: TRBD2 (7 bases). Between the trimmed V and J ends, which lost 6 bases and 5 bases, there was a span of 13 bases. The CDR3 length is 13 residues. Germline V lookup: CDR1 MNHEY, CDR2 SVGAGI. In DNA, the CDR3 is TGTGCCAGCAGCGACGGGGGGCGGGAGACCCAGTACTTC. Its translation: CASSDGGRETQYF.

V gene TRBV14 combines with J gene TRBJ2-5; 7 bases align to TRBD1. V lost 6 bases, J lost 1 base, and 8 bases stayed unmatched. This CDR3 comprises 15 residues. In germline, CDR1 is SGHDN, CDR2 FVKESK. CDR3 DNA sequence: TGTGCCAGCAGGCCTACAGGGGCCGTCCAAGAGACCCAGTACTTC. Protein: CASRPTGAVQETQYF.